Each of the 2 T cell receptor beta chains below was sequenced from the same sample in a study of neurological immune-mediated disorders. Time point specified: longitudinal time-point 3. A single record per CDR3 protein comes from TCRdb applying MiXCR to the 5' RACE reads. The sample contains approximately 84,000 distinct CDR3 sequences, approximately 4.6% of which appear only once. Sequencing was performed on PBMCs. The origin of the receptors is a woman aged 60-75 years with multiple sclerosis.

This clonotype was seen many times. V gene TRBV5-1 combines with J gene TRBJ2-7; D ambiguous. Trimming removed 0 bases from V and 0 bases from J, with 10 bases in between. From germline, CDR1 is SGHRS and CDR2 YFSETQ. The CDR3 is made up of 15 amino acids. DNA for the CDR3: TGCGCCAGCAGCTTGGCCTTGACGAGCTCCTACGAGCAGTACTTC. It is translated as CASSLALTSSYEQYF.

This clonotype was detected many times. V usage is TRBV2 and J usage is TRBJ1-5; D is perhaps TRBD1 (5 bases). The V end lost 7 bases, the J end lost 2 bases, and 9 bases lay between the germline ends. Germline-derived CDR1 and CDR2 are SNHLY and FYNNEI. The CDR3 is 13 amino acids. This CDR3 is CASIGGGNQPQHF. The CDR3 bases are TGTGCCAGCATTGGGGGTGGCAATCAGCCCCAGCATTTT.